The 10 T cell receptor beta chains below all came from one sample that was sequenced in a study of post-analysis software for immune sequencing data. Which antigens these TCRs recognize remains unknown. Study findings and constraints: Compared with controls, patients had more of about 5 TRBV segments, including TRBV5-6, TRBV5-1 and TRBV20-1.

The library was made from cDNA and included unique molecular identifiers. Each CDR3 protein is one row after TCRdb ran MiXCR on the PCR reads. The sample includes under 900,000 distinct CDR3 sequences, approximately 50% seen only once; the top ten take about 4.5%. The sample was blood. These receptor sequences come from a girl under 18 with multiple sclerosis.

This clonotype was counted between two and nine times. The chain links TRBV29-1 to TRBJ2-5; D is undetermined. Between the trimmed V and J ends, which lost 7 bases and 5 bases, there was a span of 20 bases. Germline CDR1 SQVTM, CDR2 ANQGSEA. The CDR3 has 14 amino acids. The CDR3 sequence is CSAEPGRLRETQYF. CDR3 nucleotides: TGCAGCGCCGAACCCGGGCGCCTTAGGGAGACCCAGTACTTC.

This chain links TRBV25-1 with TRBJ2-5; 8 bases align to TRBD1. The CDR3 loop spans 16 amino acids. Germline V gene sequence: CDR1 MGHDK, CDR2 SYGVNS. The V and J ends lost 2 bases and 5 bases, in that order; junction bases with no gene match: 10. CDR3 loop: CASSERTGPFRETQYF. The CDR3 coding sequence is TGTGCCAGCAGTGAAAGGACAGGGCCTTTCAGGGAGACCCAGTACTTC.

This sequence joins TRBV2 and TRBJ1-2, with D unresolved. Per germline, CDR1 SNHLY and CDR2 FYNNEI. V dropped 1 base and J dropped 10 bases, with 13 bases sitting between them. The CDR3 extends over 13 amino acids. CDR3 loop: CASSEEEGPYYTF. Here the CDR3 DNA reads TGTGCCAGCAGTGAAGAGGAGGGCCCCTACTACACCTTC.

J is TRBJ2-2 and V is TRBV7-9; 9 positions match TRBD2. Losses at the gene ends were 6 bases for V and 5 bases for J; bases not matched to a gene: 7. The CDR3 is 15 amino acids. Germline lookup yields CDR1 SEHNR and CDR2 FQNEAQ (reference sequence). CDR3 sequence (DNA): TGTGCCAGCAGGGACGGGCTAGCGGGAACCGGGGAGCTGTTTTTT. It translates to CASRDGLAGTGELFF.

The gene calls are TRBV5-1 and TRBJ2-1, with TRBD2 matching over 11 bases. The CDR3 is made up of 16 amino acids. Germline trimming cut 0 bases from V and 7 bases from J; bases unmatched to any gene: 6. Germline CDR1 and CDR2: SGHRS and YFSETQ. This chain's CDR3 is CASSLGGTSGQNEQFF. DNA for the CDR3: TGCGCCAGCAGCTTGGGTGGGACTAGCGGCCAAAATGAGCAGTTCTTC.

J is TRBJ2-3 and V is TRBV5-1; possible D gene TRBD1, 5 bases. V lost 7 bases to trimming and J lost 4 bases, with 16 bases between them. The CDR3 spans 14 residues. CDR1 is SGHRS and CDR2 is YFSETQ in the germline V gene. CDR3 nucleotides: TGCGCCAGCCAAACCCTAGGACACGCAGATACGCAGTATTTT. Encoded protein: CASQTLGHADTQYF.

The table lists this clonotype with a count of one. The CDR3 region is CASSQIGPSTDTQYF. The CDR3 coding sequence is TGTGCCAGCAGCCAAATCGGTCCAAGCACAGATACGCAGTATTTT. The chain joins TRBV3-1 to TRBJ2-3; D call uncertain. Germline CDR1 is LGHDT and CDR2 is YNNKEL (reference sequence). V lost 2 bases to trimming and J lost 0 bases, with 9 bases between them. The CDR3 length is 15 residues.

At least ten counts were recorded for this clonotype. The germline gene is not matched at one end of the junction; a read error may be the cause. The J gene is TRBJ2-3, the V gene TRBV7-7; perhaps TRBD1 as D (6 bases). The CDR3 totals 15 residues. Germline V lookup: CDR1 SSHAT, CDR2 FNYEAQ (reference sequence). The CDR3 DNA follows: TGTGCTAGCAGCTTAAAGCAGGGGCAGGCAGATACGCAGTATTTT. It encodes CASSLKQGQADTQYF.

V is TRBV6-1 and J is TRBJ2-1; D may be TRBD2 (6 bases). Germline loops: CDR1 MNHNS, CDR2 SASEGT. The CDR3 covers 13 residues. The V end lost 4 bases, the J end lost 8 bases, and 12 bases lay between the germline ends. Written as DNA, the CDR3 is TGTGCCAGCAGTGTAGGAGGGTTGGATGAGCAGTTCTTC. Residues: CASSVGGLDEQFF.

The V gene is TRBV15, the J gene TRBJ2-5; D unresolved. The germline V gene encodes CDR1 LNHNV and CDR2 YYDKDF (reference sequence). V was cut by 5 bases and J by 5 bases, with 12 bases left in between. CDR3 length: 13 residues. The CDR3 nucleotides read TGTGCCACCAGCCTTAGGGCTGGGGAGACCCAGTACTTC. Amino acid sequence: CATSLRAGETQYF.